These 20 T cell receptor beta chains were all obtained from the same sample, sequenced in a study of memory CD4+ T cells and cytomegalovirus serostatus. Single viable CD3+CD4+CD8-CD45RO+ cells were sorted as the memory CD4+ T cells. Sequencing was performed with immunoSEQ multiplex PCR; in TCRdb, only in-frame clones are kept and a portion is missing. This table has 50,000 or so clones, roughly 80% appearing once. Sequenced material: memory CD4+ T cells from blood. These receptors all come from an adult in good health and CMV-seropositive.

The V and J genes are TRBV13 and TRBJ1-4, with D possibly TRBD1 on 5 matching bases. V lost 4 bases, J lost 5 bases, and 20 bases lay in between. The CDR3 is made up of 17 amino acids. Germline V lookup: CDR1 PRHDT, CDR2 FYEKMQ (reference sequence). The CDR3: CASSSTYQGVGNEKLFF. The CDR3 DNA reads TGTGCCAGCAGCTCGACCTACCAGGGAGTAGGGAATGAAAAACTGTTTTTT. The full variable domain, in which reference TRBV13 and TRBJ1-4 provide the parts outside the CDR3, is AAGVIQSPRHLIKEKRETATLKCYPIPRHDTVYWYQQGPGQDPQFLISFYEKMQSDKGSIPDRFSAQQFSDYHSELNMSSLELGDSALYFCASSSTYQGVGNEKLFFGSGTQLSVL.

This clone was observed a handful of times. The V and J genes are TRBV25-1 and TRBJ1-2; D not certain. This CDR3 has 12 residues. Between the trimmed V and J ends, which lost 5 bases and 4 bases, there was a span of 8 bases. Germline values: CDR1 MGHDK, CDR2 SYGVNS. CDR3 sequence reads: CASSRWLYGYTF. CDR3 sequence (DNA): TGTGCCAGCAGTCGTTGGCTCTATGGCTACACCTTC.

The CDR3 here is CASSLDLGLQFF. The CDR3 bases are TGTGCCAGCAGCTTAGATCTGGGACTGCAGTTCTTC. The rearrangement links TRBV11-3 to TRBJ2-1; D might be TRBD2 (6 bases). V was shortened by 0 bases and J by 12 bases, with 9 bases between the two germline ends. This CDR3 has 12 amino acids. Per germline, CDR1 SGHNT and CDR2 YENEEA.

The chain links TRBV4-1 to TRBJ1-3; D call uncertain. CDR1 and CDR2 from the germline V gene are MGHRA and YSYEKL. There are 14 residues in the CDR3. V lost 0 bases to trimming and J lost 4 bases, with 7 bases between them. The CDR3 DNA is TGCGCCAGCAGCCAAGATTGGCGAGGAAACACCATATATTTT. Amino acid sequence: CASSQDWRGNTIYF.

This clone was observed a few times. The chain carries TRBV6-1 and TRBJ1-6, with D unresolved. Germline-derived CDR1 and CDR2 are MNHNS and SASEGT. V lost 10 bases and J lost 8, with 15 bases in between. CDR3 length equals 13 residues. CDR3 sequence (DNA): TGTGCCACCCTGCCCGGCCAAGATTCACCCCTCCACTTT. As protein: CATLPGQDSPLHF.

The rearrangement links TRBV14 to TRBJ2-5; D may correspond to TRBD1 or TRBD2 (5 bases each). Germline V CDR1 and CDR2: SGHDN, FVKESK. The CDR3 runs to 14 residues. V was clipped by 4 bases and J by 2 bases, with 11 bases between them. CDR3 sequence (DNA): TGTGCCAGCAGCCCGGGACGGAGACAAGAGACCCAGTACTTC. Protein product: CASSPGRRQETQYF.

The chain has TRBV7-2 and TRBJ2-5; D gene ambiguous. V shed 3 bases and J shed 5 bases, with 7 bases lying between them. The CDR3 runs to 12 residues. CDR1 SGHTA and CDR2 FQGNSA come from the germline V gene. The chain's CDR3 is CASSFGRETQYF. The CDR3 DNA is TGTGCCAGCAGCTTTGGGCGGGAGACCCAGTACTTC.

The J gene is TRBJ1-2, the V gene TRBV10-3; D possibly corresponds to TRBD1 (5 bases). This CDR3 region has 14 residues. Trimming stripped 6 bases from V and 2 bases from J, with 13 bases between. Germline V gene data show CDR1 as ENHRY and CDR2 as SYGVKD. The CDR3: CAIRPGRANYGYTF. DNA for the CDR3: TGTGCCATCAGGCCGGGACGAGCAAACTATGGCTACACCTTC.

This rearrangement joins TRBV27 to TRBJ1-5; TRBD1 matches 9 bases. The CDR3 is 16 residues long. Germline loops: CDR1 MNHEY, CDR2 SMNVEV (reference sequence). The trim removed 1 base at V and 5 bases at J, leaving 6 bases unmatched. In DNA form, the CDR3 reads TGTGCCAGCAGTTTATTTGGGACAGGGCGTTATCAGCCCCAGCATTTT. This sequence encodes CASSLFGTGRYQPQHF.

The rearrangement links TRBV5-1 to TRBJ2-1, with TRBD2 matching 12 bases. This CDR3 region has 15 residues. In germline, CDR1 is SGHRS, CDR2 YFSETQ. V shed 1 base and J 7 bases; nucleotides not matched to a gene: 3. This CDR3 is CASSLRLAGGNEQFF. The DNA of the CDR3 is TGCGCCAGCAGCTTGAGGCTAGCGGGGGGGAATGAGCAGTTCTTC.

The chain recombines TRBV19 with TRBJ2-7, with 11 bases fitting TRBD2. Germline CDR1 is LNHDA and CDR2 is SQIVND (reference sequence). CDR3 length: 15 amino acids. V was clipped by 3 bases and J by 3 bases; unmatched bases: 4. The CDR3 DNA sequence: TGTGCCAGTAGTATCGGAACTAGCGGGGGCTACGAGCAGTACTTC. It specifies CASSIGTSGGYEQYF. Looking up the rest from reference TRBV19 and TRBJ2-7 gives the full variable domain: DGGITQSPKYLFRKEGQNVTLSCEQNLNHDAMYWYRQDPGQGLRLIYYSQIVNDFQKGDIAEGYSVSREKKESFPLTVTSAQKNPTAFYLCASSIGTSGGYEQYFGPGTRLTVT.

The chain couples TRBV28 to TRBJ1-3; D gene ambiguous. CDR3 size: 17 residues. The V gene's germline CDR1 is MDHEN and CDR2 SYDVKM. The V gene lost 5 bases and the J gene lost 1 base, with 18 bases spanning the gap. The CDR3 DNA reads TGTGCCAGCAGTCCAATAGTGGGTCTCGCTTCTGGAAACACCATATATTTT. It codes for CASSPIVGLASGNTIYF.

The rearrangement joins TRBV2 to TRBJ2-7, with 7 nucleotides matching TRBD1. J was trimmed by 0 bases and V by 8 bases; bases with no gene match: 4. The CDR3 has 13 amino acids. The germline CDR1 and CDR2 sequences are SNHLY and FYNNEI. The CDR3 reads CASGTAVSYEQYF. In DNA, the CDR3 is TGTGCCAGCGGGACAGCCGTCTCCTACGAGCAGTACTTC.

This rearrangement joins TRBV2 to TRBJ1-2; unclear D gene. V was shortened by 5 bases and J by 4 bases, with 11 bases between the two germline ends. The germline CDR1 and CDR2 sequences are SNHLY and FYNNEI. The CDR3 covers 13 residues. The CDR3 sequence: CASSIEASYGYTF. CDR3 DNA sequence: TGTGCCAGCAGTATTGAGGCCAGCTATGGCTACACCTTC.

The chain carries TRBV27 and TRBJ1-2, with TRBD1 as a possible D gene (6 bases). The CDR3 runs 17 residues. Deletions cut 5 bases from V and 0 bases from J, with 19 bases between. From germline, CDR1 is MNHEY and CDR2 SMNVEV (reference sequence). DNA for the CDR3: TGTGCCAGCAGTCCCGTACAGGGCAAAATTACTAACTATGGCTACACCTTC. Residues: CASSPVQGKITNYGYTF.

V is TRBV28 and J is TRBJ2-7; 13 bases line up with TRBD2. Per the germline V gene, CDR1 is MDHEN and CDR2 is SYDVKM. Trimming took 6 bases from V and 2 from J; bases not matched to a gene: 4. This CDR3 contains 15 residues. Written as DNA, the CDR3 is TGTGCCAGCAGCGAACTAGCGGGGGGGCCCTACGAGCAGTACTTC. This codes for CASSELAGGPYEQYF.

This clone appeared a single time. The rearrangement uses TRBV7-2 and TRBJ2-1; 9 bases line up with TRBD2. Germline-derived CDR1 and CDR2 are SGHTA and FQGNSA. This CDR3 contains 14 residues. V was clipped by 5 bases and J by 7 bases; unmatched bases: 6. CDR3 coding DNA: TGTGCCAGCAGCCTTGCGGGGGGGCAGAATGAGCAGTTCTTC. It translates to CASSLAGGQNEQFF.

This clone was observed a single time. V is TRBV19 and J is TRBJ1-6; D perhaps matches TRBD1 (5 bases). The germline V gene has CDR1 LNHDA and CDR2 SQIVND (reference sequence). The V and J ends lost 5 bases and 10 bases respectively, with 15 bases between them. The CDR3 has 14 amino acids. The CDR3 is CASSFEWGDSPLHF. The CDR3 DNA is TGTGCCAGTAGTTTTGAGTGGGGGGACTCACCCCTCCACTTT.

V usage is TRBV9 and J usage is TRBJ2-3, with a weak D call TRBD2 (6 bases). CDR3 length: 16 amino acids. Germline V CDR1 and CDR2: SGDLS, YYNGEE. V was shortened by 4 bases and J by 8 bases, with 23 bases between the two germline ends. CDR3 protein: CASSLSTGEGTGTQYF. As DNA, the CDR3 is TGTGCCAGCAGCCTCTCAACCGGGGAAGGGACTGGTACGCAGTATTTT.

The CDR3 nucleotides are TGCGCCAGCAGCTACAGGGAACGGGCTAATGAAAAACTGTTTTTT. This encodes CASSYRERANEKLFF. The chain combines TRBV5-1 with TRBJ1-4; tentative D call: TRBD1 (6 bases). V lost 3 bases and J lost 3, with 12 bases in between. Germline loops: CDR1 SGHRS, CDR2 YFSETQ. The CDR3 contains 15 residues.